This is a list of T cell receptor beta chains from one sample in a study of shared clonotypes between healthy human individuals. Generated by immunoSEQ multiplex PCR, the TCRdb table keeps only in-frame clones and is missing some. The sample has 1.5 million to 2.5 million clones, about 95% seen once. Input material: naive CD8+ T cells sorted from blood. Receptors originate from a man aged 18 to 29 in good health. The CDR3 runs from the conserved cysteine through the conserved F or W. A D gene is named only where the DNA matches it firmly. Rows may omit the clone size; those that give it use once, few, many or a size class.

v_call,d_call,j_call,clone_size,cdr3_nt,cdr3_aa
TRBV9,NA,TRBJ1-2,NA,TGTGCCAGCAGCGTAGGCGGCACACCCTATGGCTACACCTTC,CASSVGGTPYGYTF
TRBV30,NA,TRBJ2-3,NA,TGTGCCTGGTTGGGAGTTACGCAGTATTTT,CAWLGVTQYF
TRBV4-3,TRBD1,TRBJ1-1,NA,TGCGCCAGCAGCCATCCACAGGGGATGAACACTGAAGCTTTCTTT,CASSHPQGMNTEAFF
TRBV5-1,TRBD1,TRBJ1-6,once,TGCGCCAGCAGTTGGGACAGGGATAATTCACCCCTCCACTTT,CASSWDRDNSPLHF
TRBV28,NA,TRBJ2-5,NA,TGTGCCAGCAGTTTAAGGGGTTTGTCCCAAGAGACCCAGTACTTC,CASSLRGLSQETQYF
TRBV2,TRBD2,TRBJ2-1,once,TGTGCCAGCAACTTTCCGGGACTAGCGGGGTACAATGAGCAGTTCTTC,CASNFPGLAGYNEQFF
TRBV19,TRBD1,TRBJ2-2,NA,TGTGCCAGTAGTATAACAGGGGTAACCGGGGAGCTGTTTTTT,CASSITGVTGELFF
TRBV27,NA,TRBJ1-2,NA,TGTGCCAGCAGTTTATGGAGTCAGGGTGATGGCTACACCTTC,CASSLWSQGDGYTF
TRBV7-9,NA,TRBJ1-2,NA,TGTGCCAGCAGCCCCACATGGACGGCCTCCTATGGCTACACCTTC,CASSPTWTASYGYTF
TRBV9,TRBD1,TRBJ1-2,NA,TGTGCCAGCAGCGTAGCTAGGGACAGGGGAAACTATGGCTACACCTTC,CASSVARDRGNYGYTF
TRBV18,TRBD2,TRBJ2-7,once,TGTGCCAGCTCTGGGACTAGCGGGCGCTACGAGCAGTACTTC,CASSGTSGRYEQYF
TRBV7-2,NA,TRBJ1-5,NA,TGTGCCAGCAGCACAGGCAATCAGCCCCAGCATTTT,CASSTGNQPQHF
TRBV27,TRBD1,TRBJ2-5,NA,TGTGCCAGCAGTCTACGGGACGGGACAGGGACCCAGTACTTC,CASSLRDGTGTQYF
TRBV30,NA,TRBJ2-7,few,TGTGCCTGGAGTGTTGGGAGCTCCTACGAGCAGTACTTC,CAWSVGSSYEQYF
TRBV2,NA,TRBJ1-6,NA,TGTGCCAGCAGCAAGTCCCGTACCGTTAATTCACCCCTCCACTTT,CASSKSRTVNSPLHF
TRBV2,TRBD2,TRBJ2-3,NA,TGTGCCAGCAGTGGGACTAGCGGGGGGGTTAGGGCAGATACGCAGTATTTT,CASSGTSGGVRADTQYF
TRBV27,TRBD1,TRBJ2-3,NA,TGTGCCAGCAGTTTATGGGGACAGGGGAGTCAAGATACGCAGTATTTT,CASSLWGQGSQDTQYF
TRBV2,NA,TRBJ1-5,NA,TGTGCCAGCGGGACGGCGAGCAATCAGCCCCAGCATTTT,CASGTASNQPQHF
TRBV14,NA,TRBJ2-5,NA,TGTGCCAGCAGCTCCCGACTAGGAGAGGGAGAGACCCAGTACTTC,CASSSRLGEGETQYF
TRBV6-6,NA,TRBJ2-3,NA,TGTGCCAGCATAACGGGGCCCACAGATACGCAGTATTTT,CASITGPTDTQYF
TRBV6-1,TRBD2,TRBJ2-1,NA,TGTGCCAGCAGTGTCCTAGCGGGGGGGCCAATGCATGTGGGTGAGCAGTTCTTC,CASSVLAGGPMHVGEQFF
TRBV18,NA,TRBJ1-1,NA,TGTGCCAGCTCACCAGAGGGGCCCGTGAACACTGAAGCTTTCTTT,CASSPEGPVNTEAFF
TRBV7-9,TRBD1,TRBJ2-2,NA,TGTGCCAGCAGCGACCGGGACAGGGAAGAATTTGGCGGGGAGCTGTTTTTT,CASSDRDREEFGGELFF
TRBV6-1,TRBD1,TRBJ1-2,NA,TGTGCCAGCCGGGACAGTCCTTATGGCTACACCTTC,CASRDSPYGYTF
TRBV7-9,TRBD1,TRBJ1-6,NA,TGTGCCAGCAGCTTTACAGGGGACTATAATTCACCCCTCCACTTT,CASSFTGDYNSPLHF
TRBV9,NA,TRBJ1-4,NA,TGTGCCAGCAGCGTAAGCGGAGCTAATGAAAAACTGTTTTTT,CASSVSGANEKLFF
TRBV28,TRBD1,TRBJ1-2,NA,TGTGCCAGCAGTTTTAGCAGGGGGAGTGACTATGGCTACACCTTC,CASSFSRGSDYGYTF
TRBV5-4,NA,TRBJ2-7,few,TGTGCCAGCAGCTTCGGGGGCTCCTACGAGCAGTACTTC,CASSFGGSYEQYF
TRBV5-5,NA,TRBJ1-5,NA,TGTGCCAGCAGCTTGGGGAGGGACCAGCCCCAGCATTTT,CASSLGRDQPQHF
TRBV5-1,TRBD1,TRBJ2-3,NA,TGCGCCAGCAGCCCGGGACAGGGGACAGATACGCAGTATTTT,CASSPGQGTDTQYF
TRBV9,NA,TRBJ1-2,NA,TGTGCCAGCACCGATCAGGGTTTTTCTGGCTACACCTTC,CASTDQGFSGYTF
TRBV6-5,TRBD1,TRBJ2-5,NA,TGTGCCAGCAGTTCATCTCCGGGACAGGGGGAAGAGACCCAGTACTTC,CASSSSPGQGEETQYF
TRBV13,TRBD2,TRBJ2-7,once,TGTGCCAGCAGCTTAGGCGGGGCTAGCGGAGGGGACGAGCAGTACTTC,CASSLGGASGGDEQYF
TRBV6-1,NA,TRBJ2-1,once,TGTGCCAGCAGCTGGGACAATGAGCAGTTCTTC,CASSWDNEQFF
TRBV27,TRBD1,TRBJ1-6,once,TGTGCCAGCAGTTTATCAGGGGGCGGTTCACCCCTCCACTTT,CASSLSGGGSPLHF
TRBV27,NA,TRBJ2-3,NA,TGTGCCAGCAGGGTTGTGAACACAGATACGCAGTATTTT,CASRVVNTDTQYF
TRBV30,NA,TRBJ2-5,NA,TGTGCCTGGAGTGATACCCACAGGGGACTATTTTACCAAGAGACCCAGTACTTC,CAWSDTHRGLFYQETQYF